This is a list of T cell receptor beta chains from one sample in a study of shared clonotypes between healthy human individuals. Assay used: immunoSEQ multiplex PCR; TCRdb lists only in-frame clones, some missing. The sample lists fewer than 200,000 clones, roughly 93% occurring once. The sequencing input was naive CD4+ T cells sorted from blood. The origin of the receptors is a woman in her twenties or thirties in good health. The CDR3 runs from the conserved cysteine through the conserved F or W.

V: TRBV7-3; CDR3: CASSLTGGRAIHEQYF
V: TRBV8-2; CDR3: CGNRGQSRANVLTF
V: TRBV7-8; CDR3: CASSIIAGEAFDEQYF
V: TRBV27; CDR3: CASSFWGQGRSEQYF
V: TRBV27; CDR3: CASSSPPGNIQYF
V: TRBV6-6; CDR3: CASRSQQTAYEQYF
V: TRBV6-1; CDR3: CASSPYGTVYEQYF
V: TRBV2; CDR3: CASAAGTRTGELFF
V: TRBV19; CDR3: CASSTREGQGKAFF
V: TRBV7-8; CDR3: CASSLMGRTAYGYTF
V: TRBV28; CDR3: CASSLGRLYGYTF
V: TRBV10-3; CDR3: CASAGGASGSPYEQYF
V: TRBV5-4; CDR3: CASSLDRGTGYGYTF
V: TRBV6-1; CDR3: CASSEFWNTEAFF
V: TRBV5-1; CDR3: CASSVKTGSGYEQYF
V: TRBV5-1; CDR3: CASSADGEQYF
V: TRBV15; CDR3: CATSSQLNTEAFF
V: TRBV28; CDR3: CASSLGFSGNTIYF
V: TRBV5-1; CDR3: CASNPTGGAYEQYF
V: TRBV5-1; CDR3: CASSWGLAGSYEQYF
V: TRBV13; CDR3: CASSLGRLYEQYF
V: TRBV5-1; CDR3: CASSFLGQASSYEQYF
V: TRBV27; CDR3: CASSLGDWTYEQYF
V: TRBV5-1; CDR3: CASSIQAQGRGLISYNEQFF
V: TRBV30; CDR3: CAWSTTDYYGYTF
V: TRBV5-1; CDR3: CASSLTGTVYEQYF